Below, 3 T cell receptor beta chains from the same sample are listed, as sequenced in a study of shared clonotypes between healthy human individuals. Some clones are missing from TCRdb's copy, which holds only in-frame ones; the method was immunoSEQ multiplex PCR. Of millions of clones in the sample, just over 90% were seen once. Sample: naive CD4+ T cells from PBMCs. Sample subset: CD45RA+ positively selected. The receptor set was obtained from a man between 18 and 35 years old in good health. Some clones in this sample may be carry-over from other donors' samples.

The chain carries TRBV6-6 and TRBJ2-7, with 7 bases lining up with TRBD1. Germline CDR1 reads MNHNY; CDR2 reads SVGAGI (reference sequence). V lost 9 bases to trimming and J lost 2 bases; unmatched junction nucleotides: 13. The CDR3 length is 15 residues. CDR3 loop: CASLPGGNSPYEQYF. The CDR3 DNA is TGTGCCAGTCTTCCAGGGGGTAACTCGCCCTACGAGCAGTACTTC.

The sample holds a few counts of this clone. The chain joins TRBV9 to TRBJ1-1; TRBD1 matches 7 bases. CDR1 is SGDLS and CDR2 is YYNGEE in the germline V gene. Unmatched junction bases numbered 13, after V lost 4 bases and J lost 1 base. The CDR3 covers 17 residues. The CDR3 loop reads CASSPGQEHSKNTEAFF. The CDR3 DNA is TGTGCCAGCAGCCCAGGACAGGAACATTCAAAGAACACTGAAGCTTTCTTT.

As to this clone: This sample includes further DNA sequences coding for the same CDR3. CDR3 amino acids: CSVGLPNYGYTF. The CDR3 nucleotides are TGCAGCGTCGGCCTCCCTAACTATGGCTACACCTTC. The chain combines TRBV29-1 with TRBJ1-2; no reliable D call. From germline, CDR1 is SQVTM and CDR2 ANQGSEA. The germline V and J ends were trimmed by 6 bases and 0 bases, with 8 bases remaining between them. The CDR3 length is 12 residues.